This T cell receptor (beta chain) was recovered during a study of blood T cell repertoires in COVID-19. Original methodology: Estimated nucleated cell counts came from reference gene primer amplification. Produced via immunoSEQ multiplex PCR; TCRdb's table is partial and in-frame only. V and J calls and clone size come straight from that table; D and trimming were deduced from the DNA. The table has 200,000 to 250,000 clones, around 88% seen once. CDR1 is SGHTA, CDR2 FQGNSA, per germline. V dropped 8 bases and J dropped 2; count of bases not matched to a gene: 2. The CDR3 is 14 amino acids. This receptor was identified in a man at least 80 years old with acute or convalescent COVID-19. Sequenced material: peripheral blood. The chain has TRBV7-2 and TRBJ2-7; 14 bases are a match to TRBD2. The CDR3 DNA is TGTGCCAGCGGACTAGCGGGGGGAACCTACGAGCAGTACTTC. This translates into CASGLAGGTYEQYF.